The 8 T cell receptor beta chains reported below all come from one sample, sequenced in a study of T-cell reconstitution after alpha-beta-depleted transplantation in children. It was with unique molecular identifiers that the TCRbeta library was prepared. TCRdb re-called the PCR reads with MiXCR, one entry per CDR3 protein. The sample lists some 440,000 distinct CDR3 sequences; about a sixth were seen once. The sequenced sample was PBMCs, mostly from graft donor cells, obtained 360 days after TCRalphabeta/CD19-depleted stem cell transplant. These TCRs come from a boy younger than two who had a stem cell transplant for Wiskott-Aldrich syndrome, so the T cells may come from the graft donor.

This clonotype was seen a few times. For the CDR3, the DNA is TGCAGTGCCCGGGACAGGGAAATTTCGTCCTATGGCTACACCTTC. The encoded protein is CSARDREISSYGYTF. The J gene is TRBJ1-2, the V gene TRBV20-1; 9 bases line up with TRBD1. V gave up 6 bases and J gave up 4 bases; unmatched junction bases: 12. The CDR3 loop spans 15 amino acids. Germline lookup yields CDR1 DFQATT and CDR2 SNEGSKA (reference sequence).

This chain connects TRBV2 to TRBJ2-3, with D possibly being TRBD1 (6 bases). CDR1 and CDR2 (germline): SNHLY, FYNNEI. Trimming took off 11 bases at V and 5 bases at J, with 29 bases between the two ends. CDR3 length: 17 residues. The CDR3 is CAAGSRGTRGQRDTQYF. CDR3 nucleotides: TGTGCCGCCGGGTCCAGGGGAACTCGGGGCCAGAGAGATACGCAGTATTTT.

The rearrangement uses TRBV19 and TRBJ1-2; D might be TRBD1 (5 bases). Trimming took 4 bases from V and 8 from J, leaving 11 bases between them. The germline CDR1 and CDR2 sequences are LNHDA and SQIVND (reference sequence). This CDR3 is 12 amino acids long. CDR3 residues: CASSSRRDGYTF. The DNA of the CDR3 is TGTGCCAGTAGTAGCCGCAGGGACGGCTACACCTTC.

This chain links TRBV7-2 with TRBJ2-6; no firm D call. From germline, CDR1 is SGHTA and CDR2 FQGNSA. This CDR3 region has 17 residues. The ends were cut back, 1 base at V and 0 bases at J, with 10 bases in the middle. CDR3 amino acids: CASSLVGHRSGANVLTF. Written as DNA, the CDR3 is TGTGCCAGCAGCTTAGTTGGGCACCGCTCTGGGGCCAACGTCCTGACTTTC.

This clonotype was seen ten or more times. This chain uses TRBV10-2 with TRBJ2-1; 7 nucleotides agree with TRBD2. J was trimmed by 2 bases and V by 6 bases; bases with no gene match: 7. Germline assignment: CDR1 WSHSY and CDR2 SAAADI. This CDR3 spans 15 amino acids. In DNA form, the CDR3 reads TGCGCCAGCAGCGCTTTAGCGGGTGCCTACAATGAGCAGTTCTTC. Translation gives CASSALAGAYNEQFF.

This clonotype was observed a handful of times. The CDR3: CASSLGDRVGNIQYF. CDR3 nucleotides: TGTGCCAGCAGCTTAGGAGACAGGGTCGGAAACATTCAGTACTTC. The chain recombines TRBV7-2 with TRBJ2-4; 7 positions agree with TRBD1. This CDR3 comprises 15 residues. The junction had 6 bases not matched to a gene; V was cut back by 1 base and J by 6 bases. The germline CDR1 and CDR2 sequences are SGHTA and FQGNSA.

The chain couples TRBV19 to TRBJ2-3; 8 bases are a match to TRBD2. This CDR3 spans 19 amino acids. Germline lookup yields CDR1 LNHDA and CDR2 SQIVND (reference sequence). V shed 2 bases and J 4 bases; nucleotides not matched to a gene: 17. The CDR3 sequence: CASSINKGGGRFSADTQYF. In DNA, the CDR3 is TGTGCCAGTAGTATAAATAAAGGAGGCGGGAGGTTTTCCGCAGATACGCAGTATTTT.

This chain links TRBV4-3 with TRBJ2-4, with D possibly being TRBD1 (5 bases). V shed 0 bases and J shed 6 bases, with 9 bases lying between them. There are 14 residues in the CDR3. Germline CDR1 reads LGHNA; CDR2 reads YSLEER. The CDR3 region is CASSQDFQGNIQYF. In nucleotides, the CDR3 is TGCGCCAGCAGCCAAGATTTCCAGGGAAACATTCAGTACTTC.